Listed here is a single T cell receptor beta chain. This specimen comes from a study of CD8+CD57+ T cells in acquired aplastic anemia. The template for TCR beta VDJ and CDR3 sequence profiling was genomic DNA. From the reads, TCRdb called clonotypes with MiXCR, one entry per CDR3 protein. This sample yields under 350,000 distinct CDR3 sequences, of which around three fifths are seen a single time; less than 10% belongs to the top ten. Looked up from germline, CDR1 is DFQATT and CDR2 is SNEGSKA (reference sequence). This CDR3 is built from 15 residues. V was pared by 6 bases and J by 4 bases, with 10 bases of the junction left unmatched.

The genes are TRBV20-1 and TRBJ2-2; 8 bases are shared with TRBD2. The clonotype was recovered from a human donor with severe aplastic anemia or a healthy control (not recorded which). The sequencing sample was made of sorted CD4+, CD8+, or CD8+CD57+ T cells (not recorded which) from PBMCs. The CDR3 reads CSARTSGQTTGELFF. CDR3 DNA sequence: TGCAGTGCACGTACTAGCGGACAGACCACCGGGGAGCTGTTTTTT.